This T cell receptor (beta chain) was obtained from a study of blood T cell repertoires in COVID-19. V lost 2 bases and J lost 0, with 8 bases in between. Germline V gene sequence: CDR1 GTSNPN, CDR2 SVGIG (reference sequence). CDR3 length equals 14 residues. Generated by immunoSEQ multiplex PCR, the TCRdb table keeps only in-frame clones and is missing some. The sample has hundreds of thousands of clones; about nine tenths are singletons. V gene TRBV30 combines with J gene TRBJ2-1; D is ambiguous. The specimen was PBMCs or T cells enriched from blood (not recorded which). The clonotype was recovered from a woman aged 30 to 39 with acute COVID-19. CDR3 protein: CAWSHLSSYNEQFF. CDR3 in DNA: TGTGCCTGGAGTCATCTTAGCTCCTACAATGAGCAGTTCTTC.